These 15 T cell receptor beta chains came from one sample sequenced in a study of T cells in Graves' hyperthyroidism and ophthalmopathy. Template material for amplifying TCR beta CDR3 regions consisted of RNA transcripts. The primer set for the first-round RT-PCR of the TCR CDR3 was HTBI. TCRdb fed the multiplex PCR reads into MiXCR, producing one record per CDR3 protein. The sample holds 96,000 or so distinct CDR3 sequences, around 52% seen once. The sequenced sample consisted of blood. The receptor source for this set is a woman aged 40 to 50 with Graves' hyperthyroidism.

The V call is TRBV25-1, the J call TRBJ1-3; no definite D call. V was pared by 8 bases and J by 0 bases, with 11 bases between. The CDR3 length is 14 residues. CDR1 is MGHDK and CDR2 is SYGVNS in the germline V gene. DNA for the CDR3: TGTGCCAGCCAGAGCGGGAACTCTGGAAACACCATATATTTT. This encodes CASQSGNSGNTIYF.

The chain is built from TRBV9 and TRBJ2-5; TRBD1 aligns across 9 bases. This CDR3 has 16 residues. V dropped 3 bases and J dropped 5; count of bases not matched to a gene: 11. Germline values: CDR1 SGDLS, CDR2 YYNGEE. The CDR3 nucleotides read TGTGCCAGCAGCGCCGGGGGGAGACAGGGGGAGGAGACCCAGTACTTC. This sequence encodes CASSAGGRQGEETQYF. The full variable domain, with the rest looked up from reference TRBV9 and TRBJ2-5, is DSGVTQTPKHLITATGQRVTLRCSPRSGDLSVYWYQQSLDQGLQFLIQYYNGEERAKGNILERFSAQQFPDLHSELNLSSLELGDSALYFCASSAGGRQGEETQYFGPGTRLLVL.

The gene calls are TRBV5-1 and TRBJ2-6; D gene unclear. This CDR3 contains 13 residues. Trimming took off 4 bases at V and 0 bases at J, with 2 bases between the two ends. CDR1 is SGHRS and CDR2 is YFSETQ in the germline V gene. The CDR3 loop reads CASSPSGANVLTF. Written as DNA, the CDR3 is TGCGCCAGCAGCCCCTCTGGGGCCAACGTCCTGACTTTC.

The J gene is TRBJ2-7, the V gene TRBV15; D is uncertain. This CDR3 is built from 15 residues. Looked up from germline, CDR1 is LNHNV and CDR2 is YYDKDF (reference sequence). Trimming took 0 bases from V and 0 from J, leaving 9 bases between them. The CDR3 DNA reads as TGTGCCACCAGCAGAGATATGGGCGGCTCCTACGAGCAGTACTTC. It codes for CATSRDMGGSYEQYF.

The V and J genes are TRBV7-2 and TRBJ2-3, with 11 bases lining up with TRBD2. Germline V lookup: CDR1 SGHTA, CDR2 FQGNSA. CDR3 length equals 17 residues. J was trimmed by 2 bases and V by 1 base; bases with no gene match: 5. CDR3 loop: CASSLGASGRYTDTQYF. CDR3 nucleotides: TGTGCCAGCAGCTTAGGGGCTAGCGGGAGGTACACAGATACGCAGTATTTT.

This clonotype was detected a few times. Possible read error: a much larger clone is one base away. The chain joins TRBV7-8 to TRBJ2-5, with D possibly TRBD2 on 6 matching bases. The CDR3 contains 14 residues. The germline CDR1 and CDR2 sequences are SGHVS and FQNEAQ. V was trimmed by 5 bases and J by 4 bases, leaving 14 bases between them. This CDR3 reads CASSPRNGRETQYF. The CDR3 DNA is TGTGCCAGCAGCCCGAGAAACGGGAGAGAGACCCAGTACTTC.

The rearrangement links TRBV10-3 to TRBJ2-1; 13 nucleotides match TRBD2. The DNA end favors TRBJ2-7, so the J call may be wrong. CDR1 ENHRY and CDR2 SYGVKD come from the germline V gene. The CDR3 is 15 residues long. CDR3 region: CAISSLAGGYNEQYF. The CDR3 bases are TGTGCCATCAGTTCACTAGCGGGAGGGTACAATGAGCAGTACTTC.

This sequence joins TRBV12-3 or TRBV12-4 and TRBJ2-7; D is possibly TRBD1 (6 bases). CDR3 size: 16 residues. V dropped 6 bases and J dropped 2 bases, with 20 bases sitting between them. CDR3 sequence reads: CASSPPPGTPTYEQYF. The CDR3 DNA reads TGTGCCAGCAGCCCCCCGCCGGGGACACCTACCTACGAGCAGTACTTC.

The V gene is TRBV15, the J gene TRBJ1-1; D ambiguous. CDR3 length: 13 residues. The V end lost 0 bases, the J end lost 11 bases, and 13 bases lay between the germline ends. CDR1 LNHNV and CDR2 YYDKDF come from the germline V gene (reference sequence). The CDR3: CATSRDSQGRAFF. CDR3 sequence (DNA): TGTGCCACCAGCAGAGACAGCCAAGGGCGGGCTTTCTTT. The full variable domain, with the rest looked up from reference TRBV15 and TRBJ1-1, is DAMVIQNPRYQVTQFGKPVTLSCSQTLNHNVMYWYQQKSSQAPKLLFHYYDKDFNNEADTPDNFQSRRPNTSFCFLDIRSPGLGDTAMYLCATSRDSQGRAFFGQGTRLTVV.

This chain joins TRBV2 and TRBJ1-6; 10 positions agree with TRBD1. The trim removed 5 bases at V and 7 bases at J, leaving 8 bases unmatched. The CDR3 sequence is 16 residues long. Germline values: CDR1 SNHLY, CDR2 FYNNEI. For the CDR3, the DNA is TGTGCCAGCAGTTCGGGACAGGGGTTCTACAATTCACCCCTCCACTTT. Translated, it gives CASSSGQGFYNSPLHF.

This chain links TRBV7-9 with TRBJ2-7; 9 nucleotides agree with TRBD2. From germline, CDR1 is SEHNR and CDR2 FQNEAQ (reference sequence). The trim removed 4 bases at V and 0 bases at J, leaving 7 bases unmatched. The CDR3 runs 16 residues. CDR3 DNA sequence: TGTGCCAGCAGCTCTTTAGCGGGAGCGCACTCCTACGAGCAGTACTTC. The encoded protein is CASSSLAGAHSYEQYF. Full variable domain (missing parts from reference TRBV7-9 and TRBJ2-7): DTGVSQNPRHKITKRGQNVTFRCDPISEHNRLYWYRQTLGQGPEFLTYFQNEAQLEKSRLLSDRFSAERPKGSFSTLEIQRTEQGDSAMYLCASSSLAGAHSYEQYFGPGTRLTVT.

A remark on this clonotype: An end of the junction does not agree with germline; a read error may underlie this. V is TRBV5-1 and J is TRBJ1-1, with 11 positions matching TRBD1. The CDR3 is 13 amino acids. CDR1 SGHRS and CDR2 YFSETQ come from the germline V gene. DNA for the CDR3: TGCGCCGGCAGCCCCGGACAGGGGGCGGAAGCTTTCTTT. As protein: CAGSPGQGAEAFF.

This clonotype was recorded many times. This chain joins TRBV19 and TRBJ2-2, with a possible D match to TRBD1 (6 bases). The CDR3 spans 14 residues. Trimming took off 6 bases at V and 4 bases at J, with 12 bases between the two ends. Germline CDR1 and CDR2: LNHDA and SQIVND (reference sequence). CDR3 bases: TGTGCCAGTAGGGGGGCAAAAGTCACCGGGGAGCTGTTTTTT. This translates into CASRGAKVTGELFF.

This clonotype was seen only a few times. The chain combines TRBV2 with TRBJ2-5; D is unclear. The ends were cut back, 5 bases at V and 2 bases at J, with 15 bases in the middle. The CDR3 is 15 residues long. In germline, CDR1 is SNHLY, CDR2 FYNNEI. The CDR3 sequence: CASSFSGAPQETQYF. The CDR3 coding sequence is TGTGCCAGCAGTTTTTCTGGAGCCCCACAAGAGACCCAGTACTTC. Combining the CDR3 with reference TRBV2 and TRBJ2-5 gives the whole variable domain EPEVTQTPSHQVTQMGQEVILRCVPISNHLYFYWYRQILGQKVEFLVSFYNNEISEKSEIFDDQFSVERPDGSNFTLKIRSTKLEDSAMYFCASSFSGAPQETQYFGPGTRLLVL.

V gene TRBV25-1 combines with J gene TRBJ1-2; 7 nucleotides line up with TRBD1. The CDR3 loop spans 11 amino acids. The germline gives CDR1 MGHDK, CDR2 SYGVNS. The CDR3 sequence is CATGQEYGYTF. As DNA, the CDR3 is TGTGCTACAGGACAGGAGTATGGCTACACCTTC.